These T cell receptor beta chains were read from a single sample in a study of tumor-infiltrating lymphocytes in oesophageal squamous cell carcinoma. MiXCR, run by TCRdb on the PCR reads, gives a single entry per CDR3 protein. The data show over 9,500 distinct CDR3 sequences, approximately 54% seen once. The sequenced sample consisted of esophageal tumor tissue. These receptors all come from a male donor with esophageal squamous cell carcinoma. Both conserved end residues are part of each CDR3. Each record gives: D gene, J gene, V gene, clone size, CDR3 protein, CDR3 DNA. A D gene is named only where the DNA matches it firmly. A clone size is listed for some rows: how often the clone was seen (once, few, many), or a class if it is expanded.

. TRBJ2-6 TRBV11-2 . CASSSRESGANVLTF TGTGCCAGCAGCTCTCGAGAGTCTGGGGCCAACGTCCTGACTTTC
TRBD2 TRBJ2-3 TRBV7-3 medium-sized CASSLFGGGSTDTQYF TGTGCCAGCAGCTTATTCGGGGGGGGTAGCACAGATACGCAGTATTTT
. TRBJ2-7 TRBV21-1 few CASSITGVWVDYEQYF TGTGCCAGCAGCATTACAGGGGTCTGGGTAGATTACGAGCAGTACTTC
. TRBJ2-3 TRBV7-6 once CASSPYIDANTQYF TGTGCCAGCAGCCCTTATATCGACGCAAATACGCAGTATTTT
. TRBJ1-2 TRBV7-9 few CASTPGLSRGYGYTF TGTGCCAGCACCCCGGGGTTGTCGCGGGGCTATGGCTACACCTTC
TRBD2 TRBJ2-3 TRBV7-6 . CASSLGAGGGTDTQYF TGTGCTAGCAGCTTAGGTGCGGGAGGCGGCACAGATACGCAGTATTTT
. TRBJ1-1 TRBV12-3/TRBV12-4 . CASSLVVNTEAFF TGTGCCAGCAGTTTGGTTGTGAACACTGAAGCTTTCTTT
. TRBJ2-1 TRBV11-2 few CASSLEHSYNEQFF TGTGCCAGCAGCTTAGAACACTCCTACAATGAGCAGTTCTTC
. TRBJ2-3 TRBV6-6 once CASREQGTDTQYF TGTGCCAGCAGGGAACAGGGCACAGATACGCAGTATTTT
. TRBJ2-7 TRBV12-3/TRBV12-4 few CASSFLVVRNEQYF TGTGCCAGCAGTTTCCTAGTGGTGCGGAACGAGCAGTACTTC
TRBD2 TRBJ2-3 TRBV7-3 . CASSLGLAVDTQYF TGTGCCAGCAGCTTAGGACTAGCGGTGGATACGCAGTATTTT
. TRBJ2-1 TRBV7-3 few CASSSSGGSYNEQFF TGTGCCAGCAGCTCAAGTGGGGGTTCCTACAATGAGCAGTTCTTC
. TRBJ2-3 TRBV7-6 once CASSLYGSDTQYF TGTGCCAGCAGCTTATACGGTTCAGATACGCAGTATTTT
. TRBJ1-1 TRBV6-1 . CASTSAGSTEAFF TGTGCCAGCACTTCAGCGGGGTCCACTGAAGCTTTCTTT
. TRBJ2-5 TRBV19 . CASSNQETQYF TGTGCCAGTAGTAACCAAGAGACCCAGTACTTC
. TRBJ1-5 TRBV28 once CASRLGTYQPQHF TGTGCCAGCAGGCTTGGGACTTATCAGCCCCAGCATTTT
. TRBJ2-1 TRBV7-8 . CASSLTTPGDGSYNEQFF TGTGCCAGCAGCTTAACCACCCCAGGGGATGGGTCCTACAATGAGCAGTTCTTC
. TRBJ2-1 TRBV6-6 . CASSDRIIGEQFF TGTGCCAGCAGTGATAGGATTATCGGTGAGCAGTTCTTC
TRBD1 TRBJ1-5 TRBV7-2 . CASSLAPGGAGQPQHF TGTGCCAGCAGCTTAGCGCCAGGGGGCGCGGGTCAGCCCCAGCATTTT
TRBD1 TRBJ2-7 TRBV7-2 few CASSSTGYEQYF TGTGCCAGCAGCTCGACAGGGTACGAGCAGTACTTC
. TRBJ1-5 TRBV20-1 . CSATTTVEYAQHF TGCAGTGCTACGACAACAGTGGAGTATGCCCAGCATTTT
. TRBJ2-3 TRBV7-9 medium-sized CASSLVSWVDTQYF TGTGCCAGCAGCTTAGTTTCCTGGGTGGATACGCAGTATTTT
. TRBJ2-1 TRBV7-9 . CASSPTVPSYNEQFF TGTGCCAGCAGCCCTACTGTACCCTCCTACAATGAGCAGTTCTTC
TRBD2 TRBJ2-1 TRBV6-6 . CASNQAGGVYNEQFF TGTGCCAGCAACCAAGCGGGAGGGGTCTACAATGAGCAGTTCTTC
. TRBJ1-4 TRBV7-2 . CASSLVSVGTNEKLFF TGTGCCAGCAGCTTAGTATCCGTTGGGACTAATGAAAAACTGTTTTTT
. TRBJ2-7 TRBV12-3/TRBV12-4 few CASSVNRDDEQYF TGTGCCAGCAGTGTTAACAGGGACGACGAGCAGTACTTC
. TRBJ2-3 TRBV6-6 . CASSYDAGDTQYF TGTGCCAGCAGTTACGACGCTGGGGATACGCAGTATTTT
. TRBJ2-1 TRBV7-2 . CASSSDLGINEQFF TGTGCCAGCAGCTCTGACTTGGGCATCAATGAGCAGTTCTTC
TRBD1 TRBJ1-1 TRBV18 many CASSKTGTEAFF TGTGCCAGCTCAAAGACAGGGACTGAAGCTTTCTTT
. TRBJ2-1 TRBV7-2 few CASSLVTRKQFF TGTGCCAGCAGCTTAGTGACCCGTAAGCAGTTCTTC
. TRBJ2-7 TRBV28 medium-sized CASSLGTTIYEQYF TGTGCCAGCAGTCTCGGGACCACTATCTACGAGCAGTACTTC
TRBD2 TRBJ2-1 TRBV28 . CASISGGRAYEQFF TGTGCCAGCATTTCGGGGGGAAGGGCCTACGAGCAGTTCTTC
. TRBJ2-3 TRBV7-3 hyperexpanded CASSQRPSDTQYF TGTGCCAGCAGCCAAAGACCATCAGATACGCAGTATTTT
TRBD2 TRBJ2-1 TRBV7-9 . CASSADLADPYNEQFF TGTGCCAGCAGCGCCGACCTAGCGGACCCCTACAATGAGCAGTTCTTC
TRBD2 TRBJ2-7 TRBV7-8 . CASSLVEGGNTGELYF TGTGCCAGCAGCTTAGTCGAGGGAGGGAACACCGGGGAGCTGTACTTC
TRBD1 TRBJ1-5 TRBV7-8 . CASSWPGGGQPQHF TGTGCCAGCAGCTGGCCAGGGGGTGGTCAGCCCCAGCATTTT
. TRBJ2-3 TRBV7-9 . CASSLGRGRRTDTQYF TGTGCCAGCAGCTTAGGGCGGGGAAGAAGGACAGATACGCAGTATTTT
TRBD2 TRBJ2-7 TRBV24-1 . CATSDLGTSGSSLDEQYF TGTGCCACCAGTGATTTGGGGACTAGCGGGTCTTCACTCGACGAGCAGTACTTC
TRBD2 TRBJ2-3 TRBV7-2 . CASSSQTSGRWGTDTQYF TGTGCCAGCAGCTCCCAGACTAGCGGGAGATGGGGCACAGATACGCAGTATTTT
TRBD2 TRBJ2-5 TRBV10-3 . CAISESLAGVETQYF TGTGCCATCAGTGAGTCGCTAGCGGGAGTTGAGACCCAGTACTTC
TRBD2 TRBJ2-1 TRBV19 many CASSKGLAGKENEQFF TGTGCCAGTAGTAAAGGGCTAGCGGGAAAGGAAAATGAGCAGTTCTTC
TRBD1 TRBJ2-7 TRBV7-9 . CASSFRGTGGARLSSYEQYF TGTGCCAGCAGCTTTAGAGGGACAGGGGGCGCGCGGCTATCCTCCTACGAGCAGTACTTC
. TRBJ2-1 TRBV24-1 . CATSPRNNYNEQFF TGTGCCACCAGTCCGAGGAACAACTACAATGAGCAGTTCTTC
. TRBJ2-1 TRBV10-3 many CAISVFNEQFF TGTGCCATCAGTGTGTTCAATGAGCAGTTCTTC
. TRBJ2-1 TRBV7-9 . CASSRGISNEQFF TGTGCCAGCAGCCGCGGGATCTCCAATGAGCAGTTCTTC
TRBD2 TRBJ2-1 TRBV12-3/TRBV12-4 many CASSRTSGRYNEQFF TGTGCCAGCAGCCGGACTAGCGGGAGGTACAATGAGCAGTTCTTC
. TRBJ2-5 TRBV7-2 few CASSTGPVGETQYF TGTGCCAGCAGCACCGGACCAGTCGGGGAGACCCAGTACTTC
TRBD2 TRBJ2-3 TRBV6-6 once CASSYQTRGGTQYF TGTGCCAGCAGTTATCAGACTCGGGGGGGTACGCAGTATTTT
. TRBJ2-7 TRBV23-1 . CASSHAGTPWEQYF TGCGCCAGCAGTCATGCCGGGACCCCTTGGGAGCAGTACTTC
TRBD1 TRBJ1-2 TRBV11-3 many CASSAPGQVPSYGYTF TGTGCCAGCAGCGCCCCCGGACAGGTTCCCTCCTATGGCTACACCTTC
TRBD2 TRBJ2-3 TRBV6-1 few CASSVSGRIDTQYF TGTGCCAGCAGTGTTAGCGGGAGGATAGATACGCAGTATTTT
. TRBJ1-2 TRBV28 . CASTSPGGYGYTF TGTGCCAGCACCTCCCCTGGGGGCTATGGCTACACCTTC
. TRBJ2-1 TRBV7-6 . CASSPVGALLNSPLHF TGTGCCAGCAGCCCCGTCGGGGCTCTCCTTAATTCACCCCTCCACTTC
TRBD1 TRBJ2-7 TRBV7-6 few CASSRDRESEQYF TGTGCCAGCAGCCGGGACAGGGAGTCCGAGCAGTACTTC
. TRBJ2-7 TRBV6-6 . CASSRDFSSYEQYF TGTGCCAGCTCAAGGGACTTCAGCTCCTACGAGCAGTACTTC
TRBD2 TRBJ2-7 TRBV7-2 . CASSPKGGRFSEQYF TGTGCCAGCAGCCCCAAGGGCGGGAGGTTCTCCGAGCAGTACTTC
TRBD2 TRBJ2-1 TRBV12-3/TRBV12-4 . CASSLAIAGRYNEQFF TGTGCCAGCAGTTTAGCTATAGCGGGGAGGTACAATGAGCAGTTCTTC
. TRBJ2-7 TRBV6-6 many CASSYSGGLYEQYF TGTGCCAGCAGTTACTCGGGGGGCCTCTACGAGCAGTACTTC
. TRBJ1-3 TRBV11-2 many CASSRRGF TGTGCCAGCAGCCGCAGGGGATTT
. TRBJ1-1 TRBV11-3 . CASSLVARVVTTEAFF TGTGCCAGCAGCTTAGTTGCCAGGGTGGTGACCACTGAAGCTTTCTTT